This section outlines one T cell receptor beta chain sequence together with its context. Germline-derived CDR1 and CDR2 are SGHRS and YFSETQ. This CDR3 has 15 amino acids. The trim removed 3 bases at V and 4 bases at J, leaving 6 bases unmatched. These data are taken from a study of blood T cell repertoires in COVID-19. The authors' processing: Reference gene primer amplification in the assay estimated nucleated cell counts. TCRdb keeps only in-frame clones here, not all; method: immunoSEQ multiplex PCR. That table is the source of V, J and clone size, and D and trimming were worked out from the DNA. Of about 64,000 clones listed, approximately 86% are singletons.

Specimen: peripheral blood. This clonotype was sampled from a man aged 35 to 55 with acute or convalescent COVID-19. J is TRBJ1-1 and V is TRBV5-1, with 10 bases that match TRBD1. CDR3 in DNA: TGCGCCAGCAGCTCGGCGTGGACAGGGGGCACTGAAGCTTTCTTT. Its protein is CASSSAWTGGTEAFF.